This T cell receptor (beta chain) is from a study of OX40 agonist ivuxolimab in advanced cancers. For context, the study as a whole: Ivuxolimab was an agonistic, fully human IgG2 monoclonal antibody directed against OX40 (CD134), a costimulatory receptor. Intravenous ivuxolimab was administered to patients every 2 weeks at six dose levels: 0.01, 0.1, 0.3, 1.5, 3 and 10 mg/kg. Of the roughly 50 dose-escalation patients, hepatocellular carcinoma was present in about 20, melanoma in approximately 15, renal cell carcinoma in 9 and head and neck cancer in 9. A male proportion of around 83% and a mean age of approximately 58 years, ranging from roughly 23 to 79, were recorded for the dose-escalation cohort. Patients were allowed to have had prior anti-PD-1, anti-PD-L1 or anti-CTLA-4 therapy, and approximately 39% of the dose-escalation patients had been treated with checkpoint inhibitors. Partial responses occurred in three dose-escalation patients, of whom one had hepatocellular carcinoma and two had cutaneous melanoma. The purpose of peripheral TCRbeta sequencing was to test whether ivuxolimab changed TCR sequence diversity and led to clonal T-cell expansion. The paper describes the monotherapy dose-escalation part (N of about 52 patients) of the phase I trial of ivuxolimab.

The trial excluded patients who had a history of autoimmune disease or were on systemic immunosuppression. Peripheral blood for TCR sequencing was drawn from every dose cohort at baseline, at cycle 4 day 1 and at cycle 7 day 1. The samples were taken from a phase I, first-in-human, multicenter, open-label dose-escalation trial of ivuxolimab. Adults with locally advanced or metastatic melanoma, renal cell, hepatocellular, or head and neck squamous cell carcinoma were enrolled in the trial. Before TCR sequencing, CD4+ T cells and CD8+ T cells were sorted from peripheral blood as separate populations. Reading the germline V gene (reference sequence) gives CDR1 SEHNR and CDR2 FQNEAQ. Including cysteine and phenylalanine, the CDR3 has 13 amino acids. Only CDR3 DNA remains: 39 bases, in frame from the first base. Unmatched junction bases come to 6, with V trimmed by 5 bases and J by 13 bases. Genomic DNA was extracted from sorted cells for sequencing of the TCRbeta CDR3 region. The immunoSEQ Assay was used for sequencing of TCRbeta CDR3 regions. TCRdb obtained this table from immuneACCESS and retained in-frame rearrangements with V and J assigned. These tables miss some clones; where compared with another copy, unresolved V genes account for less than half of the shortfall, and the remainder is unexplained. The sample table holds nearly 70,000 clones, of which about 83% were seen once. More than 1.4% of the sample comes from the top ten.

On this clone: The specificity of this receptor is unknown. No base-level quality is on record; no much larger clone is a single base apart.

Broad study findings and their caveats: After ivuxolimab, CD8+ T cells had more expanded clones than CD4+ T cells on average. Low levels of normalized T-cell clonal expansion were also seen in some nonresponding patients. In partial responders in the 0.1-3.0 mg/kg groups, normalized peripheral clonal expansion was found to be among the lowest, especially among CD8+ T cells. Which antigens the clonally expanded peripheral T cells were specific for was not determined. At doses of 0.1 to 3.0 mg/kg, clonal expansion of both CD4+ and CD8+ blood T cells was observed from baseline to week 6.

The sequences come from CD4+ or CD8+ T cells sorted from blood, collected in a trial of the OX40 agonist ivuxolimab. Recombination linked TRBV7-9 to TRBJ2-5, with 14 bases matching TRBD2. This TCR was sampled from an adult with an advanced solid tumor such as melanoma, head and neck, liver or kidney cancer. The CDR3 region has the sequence CASSERLAGGRYF. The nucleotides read TGTGCCAGCAGCGAGCGACTAGCGGGGGGGCGGTACTTC.